Below are 23 T cell receptor beta chains sequenced from a single sample in a study of control samples from healthy donors and cancer patients. Using immunoSEQ multiplex PCR, the repertoire was profiled, and TCRdb retains in-frame clones only, with some absent. This sample has tens of thousands of clones; roughly 90% occur once, and the top ten carry approximately 40%. The sample consisted of PBMCs. The source is a man in his fifties with head and neck cancer.

This clone was recorded only once. The chain links TRBV12-5 to TRBJ1-2; a weak D match, TRBD1 (5 bases). CDR1 and CDR2 (germline): LGHNT, FRNRAP. The V end was cut by 3 bases, the J end by 4 bases, with 15 bases between. This CDR3 comprises 15 residues. This chain's CDR3 is CASGFQGVGIYGYTF. The CDR3, as DNA: TGTGCTAGTGGTTTCCAAGGGGTTGGGATCTATGGCTACACCTTC.

The genes are TRBV20-1 and TRBJ1-2; D not resolved. The V gene lost 6 bases and the J gene lost 10 bases, with 12 bases spanning the gap. The CDR3 consists of 10 residues. Germline V gene data show CDR1 as DFQATT and CDR2 as SNEGSKA (reference sequence). CDR3 sequence: CSASPILYTF. The CDR3 DNA follows: TGCAGTGCAAGCCCTATTCTCTACACCTTC.

This chain joins TRBV5-4 and TRBJ2-7; TRBD1 or TRBD2 may be the D gene (5 bases each). The CDR3 is made up of 14 amino acids. V shed 5 bases and J shed 3 bases, with 15 bases lying between them. Looked up from germline, CDR1 is SGHNT and CDR2 is YYREEE (reference sequence). DNA for the CDR3: TGTGCCAGCAGTTGGGACCAAACGAGCTACGAGCAGTACTTC. It yields the protein CASSWDQTSYEQYF.

The rearrangement joins TRBV5-5 to TRBJ2-2; D may be TRBD1 (7 bases). Germline assignment: CDR1 SGHKS and CDR2 YYEKEE (reference sequence). Trimming shortened V by 2 bases and J by 0 bases, and 11 bases separated the two germline ends. CDR3 length: 16 amino acids. The CDR3 sequence is CASSFAGGTNTGELFF. Written as DNA, the CDR3 is TGTGCCAGCAGCTTTGCAGGGGGGACGAACACCGGGGAGCTGTTTTTT.

The chain links TRBV6-4 to TRBJ1-6; TRBD1 agrees at 8 bases. Germline CDR1 MRHNA, CDR2 SNTAGT. V gave up 2 bases and J gave up 7 bases; unmatched junction bases: 7. The CDR3 has 16 amino acids. The chain's CDR3 is CASSDAGQALNSPLHF. CDR3 DNA sequence: TGTGCCAGCAGTGACGCGGGACAGGCGCTAAATTCACCCCTCCACTTT.

This clone was detected once. This sequence joins TRBV6-5 and TRBJ2-1; D not resolved. CDR1 MNHEY and CDR2 SVGAGI come from the germline V gene. The CDR3 consists of 11 residues. Trimming took 2 bases from V and 7 from J, leaving 3 bases between them. CDR3 sequence reads: CASSYGNEQFF. The CDR3 DNA reads TGTGCCAGCAGTTACGGGAATGAGCAGTTCTTC.

The genes are TRBV10-3 and TRBJ2-5, with 9 bases matching TRBD2. Germline V lookup: CDR1 ENHRY, CDR2 SYGVKD. The CDR3 is 16 residues long. J lost 5 bases, V lost 2 bases, and 9 bases had no gene match. The CDR3: CAISEELAGDLETQYF. In nucleotides, the CDR3 is TGTGCCATCAGTGAGGAGTTAGCGGGAGATTTGGAGACCCAGTACTTC.

The genes are TRBV7-5 and TRBJ2-7; TRBD2 was called by the table and not checked on the DNA. TRBV7-5 has pseudogene status. The CDR3 length is 14 residues. The CDR3 spells CARASPSGEYEQYF. The CDR3 DNA reads TGTGCCAGAGCTAGTCCTAGCGGGGAATACGAGCAGTACTTC.

The chain uses TRBV6-2 or TRBV6-3 and TRBJ2-2; 8 bases line up with TRBD1. Germline V gene lookup returns CDR1 MNHEY and CDR2 SVGEGT. This CDR3 has 16 residues. The junction had 5 bases not matched to a gene; V was cut back by 5 bases and J by 0 bases. The CDR3 DNA reads TGTGCCAGCAGTCCCCCGGACAGGGCGAACACCGGGGAGCTGTTTTTT. Its translation is CASSPPDRANTGELFF.

This chain links TRBV28 with TRBJ2-3, with a weak D call TRBD2 (6 bases). CDR3 length equals 14 residues. Between the trimmed V and J ends, which lost 4 bases and 0 bases, there was a span of 8 bases. Germline CDR1 reads MDHEN; CDR2 reads SYDVKM. The CDR3 reads CASSYGGSTDTQYF. The DNA of the CDR3 is TGTGCCAGCAGTTACGGGGGAAGCACAGATACGCAGTATTTT.

The chain carries TRBV19 and TRBJ2-7; D not resolved. This CDR3 is built from 16 residues. The germline V gene encodes CDR1 LNHDA and CDR2 SQIVND (reference sequence). Between the trimmed V and J ends, which lost 7 bases and 0 bases, there was a span of 19 bases. The CDR3 coding sequence is TGTGCCAGTACCCAAGACGGCCTGGATGCCTCCTACGAGCAGTACTTC. Its translation is CASTQDGLDASYEQYF.

The chain is built from TRBV28 and TRBJ2-3; D assignment may be TRBD1 or TRBD2 (5 bases each). The CDR3 runs to 12 residues. Trimming cost V 4 bases and J 10 bases, with 12 bases left between them. CDR1 and CDR2 from the germline V gene are MDHEN and SYDVKM. The CDR3 sequence: CASSSGTAAQYF. The CDR3 DNA follows: TGTGCCAGCAGTTCAGGGACCGCGGCGCAGTATTTT.

The chain recombines TRBV3-1 (or the pseudogene TRBV3-2) with TRBJ2-3, with D hard to call. V gave up 1 base and J gave up 6 bases, with 5 bases separating them. The CDR3 loop spans 12 amino acids. Germline V gene lookup returns CDR1 LGHDT and CDR2 YNNKEL (reference sequence). CDR3 sequence (DNA): TGTGCCAGCAGCCAAGTATGGGATACGCAGTATTTT. Its translation is CASSQVWDTQYF.

V usage is TRBV1 and J usage is TRBJ1-4; no check of the table's D call, TRBD1, against the DNA was made. TRBV1 is a known pseudogene. This CDR3 region has 14 residues. CDR3 sequence: CTSSQDPGYEKLFF. The CDR3 DNA follows: TGCACCAGCAGCCAAGATCCAGGTTACGAAAAACTGTTTTTT.

The V gene is TRBV9, the J gene TRBJ2-2; 9 nucleotides agree with TRBD1. Per the germline V gene, CDR1 is SGDLS and CDR2 is YYNGEE. The CDR3 runs to 17 residues. V was clipped by 0 bases and J by 6 bases; unmatched bases: 9. The CDR3 nucleotides are TGTGCCAGCAGCGTAGCGCCGGGACAGGGAGTGGCCGGGGAGCTGTTTTTT. Translated, it gives CASSVAPGQGVAGELFF. Based on the CDR3 plus reference TRBV9 and TRBJ2-2, the full variable domain is DSGVTQTPKHLITATGQRVTLRCSPRSGDLSVYWYQQSLDQGLQFLIQYYNGEERAKGNILERFSAQQFPDLHSELNLSSLELGDSALYFCASSVAPGQGVAGELFFGEGSRLTVL.

This chain connects TRBV18 to TRBJ2-7; 7 bases align to TRBD2. The CDR3 has 15 residues. Looked up from germline, CDR1 is KGHSH and CDR2 is LQKENI. V dropped 6 bases and J dropped 0; count of bases not matched to a gene: 8. Written as DNA, the CDR3 is TGTGCCAGCTCCCTAAGCGGGGCTTTCTCCTACGAGCAGTACTTC. Translating it yields CASSLSGAFSYEQYF.

The chain employs TRBV6-5 and TRBJ1-4; D is unclear. Trimming took off 7 bases at V and 3 bases at J, with 6 bases between the two ends. The CDR3 sequence is 12 residues long. Germline lookup yields CDR1 MNHEY and CDR2 SVGAGI. CDR3 loop: CASTLPNEKLFF. The CDR3 region has the DNA TGTGCCAGCACCCTCCCTAATGAAAAACTGTTTTTT.

The V gene is TRBV3-1 (or the pseudogene TRBV3-2), the J gene TRBJ1-3; D is ambiguous. Germline assignment: CDR1 LGHDT and CDR2 YNNKEL (reference sequence). The CDR3 has 17 residues. Trimming removed 2 bases at V and 0 bases at J, with 14 bases between. Written as DNA, the CDR3 is TGTGCCAGCAGCCAATTAGCGGCTTACCCCTCTGGAAACACCATATATTTT. Its protein is CASSQLAAYPSGNTIYF.

The V gene is TRBV20-1, the J gene TRBJ2-1; possible D gene TRBD1, 5 bases. Trimming left V 3 bases short and J 7 bases short, with 22 bases between. The CDR3 runs 16 residues. Germline CDR1 is DFQATT and CDR2 is SNEGSKA (reference sequence). CDR3 sequence reads: CSASHPGAKVVNEQFF. In DNA form, the CDR3 reads TGCAGTGCTAGTCACCCTGGGGCCAAGGTGGTGAATGAGCAGTTCTTC.

The chain is built from TRBV29-1 and TRBJ2-1; TRBD2 is a possible D gene (6 bases). The germline gives CDR1 SQVTM, CDR2 ANQGSEA. Trimming removed 7 bases at V and 10 bases at J, with 14 bases between. CDR3 length equals 11 residues. CDR3: CSAEEGREQFF. The CDR3 DNA reads as TGCAGCGCCGAGGAGGGACGCGAGCAGTTCTTC.

The chain joins TRBV19 to TRBJ1-5; D perhaps matches TRBD1 (6 bases). V shed 7 bases and J shed 3 bases, with 22 bases lying between them. Germline V CDR1 and CDR2: LNHDA, SQIVND (reference sequence). The CDR3 is 17 residues long. This chain's CDR3 is CASTRRLGGTNNQPQHF. The DNA of the CDR3 is TGTGCCAGTACCCGTAGGCTAGGTGGGACAAACAATCAGCCCCAGCATTTT.

The chain is built from TRBV7-8 and TRBJ1-5, with D tentatively TRBD1 (6 bases). Germline V gives CDR1 SGHVS, CDR2 FQNEAQ. CDR3 length equals 15 residues. V was trimmed by 3 bases and J by 7 bases, leaving 16 bases between them. CDR3 residues: CASSLLSGVGQPQHF. The DNA of the CDR3 is TGTGCCAGCAGCTTGCTGTCAGGGGTAGGACAGCCCCAGCATTTT.

V gene TRBV3-1 (or the pseudogene TRBV3-2) combines with J gene TRBJ2-7, with D possibly TRBD2 on 7 matching bases. Between the trimmed V and J ends, which lost 6 bases and 2 bases, there was a span of 17 bases. Germline CDR1 LGHDT, CDR2 YNNKEL (reference sequence). The CDR3 consists of 15 residues. The CDR3 coding sequence is TGTGCCAGCAGTGGCGGGGGCGCGGCACCCTACGAGCAGTACTTC. Protein sequence: CASSGGGAAPYEQYF.